Each of the 7 T cell receptor beta chains below was sequenced from the same sample in a study of CD8+CD57+ T cells in acquired aplastic anemia. Genomic DNA templated the TCR beta VDJ and CDR3 profiling. TCRdb reprocessed the reads via MiXCR and lists one record per CDR3 protein. The sample shows 60,000 or so distinct CDR3 sequences, about 56% of them seen only once. Sequenced: sorted CD4+, CD8+, or CD8+CD57+ T cells (not recorded which) from PBMCs. All receptors derive from a human donor in good health, serving as a control.

This clonotype is labeled as medium-sized. This rearrangement joins TRBV29-1 to TRBJ1-2; possible D gene TRBD1, 5 bases. Germline loops: CDR1 SQVTM, CDR2 ANQGSEA. V dropped 2 bases and J dropped 14 bases, with 18 bases sitting between them. CDR3 size: 12 residues. CDR3 protein: CSVETHGDSMTF. In DNA, the CDR3 is TGCAGCGTTGAAACCCATGGGGACTCCATGACCTTC.

This clonotype was recorded at least ten times. The gene calls are TRBV12-5 and TRBJ1-1; D is ambiguous. Germline CDR1 and CDR2: LGHNT and FRNRAP. Trimming removed 5 bases from V and 8 bases from J, with 15 bases in between. The CDR3 covers 13 residues. CDR3 DNA sequence: TGTGCTAGTGGTCTGAGTTTGCCCTCCGAAGCTTTCTTT. Protein: CASGLSLPSEAFF.

The chain joins TRBV12-3 or TRBV12-4 to TRBJ2-5; 8 bases align to TRBD2. V shed 4 bases, J shed 3 bases, and the junction held 1 base outside the gene matches. This CDR3 contains 13 residues. The CDR3 spells CASSSTSEETQYF. CDR3 sequence (DNA): TGTGCCAGCAGTTCGACTAGCGAAGAGACCCAGTACTTC.

About this clonotype: Likely a read error: the CDR3 ends without its conserved phenylalanine or tryptophan. This chain links TRBV29-1 with TRBJ2-5; a possible D gene is TRBD2 (5 bases). Per germline, CDR1 SQVTM and CDR2 ANQGSEA. V was pared by 4 bases and J by 5 bases, with 14 bases between. The CDR3 runs 13 residues. The CDR3 protein is CSVGGESQETQYL. The CDR3 region has the DNA TGCAGCGTTGGGGGAGAAAGTCAGGAGACCCAGTACCTC.

This clonotype rates as large (0.1 to 1%). The J gene is TRBJ1-6, the V gene TRBV29-1; D is perhaps TRBD1 (6 bases). V gave up 2 bases and J gave up 6 bases, with 8 bases separating them. Germline-derived CDR1 and CDR2 are SQVTM and ANQGSEA. The CDR3 runs to 13 residues. CDR3 nucleotides: TGCAGCGTTGAAACAGGGTTTAATTCACCCCTCCACTTT. It translates to CSVETGFNSPLHF.

The rearrangement links TRBV5-1 to TRBJ1-1; D unclear. Trimming removed 2 bases at V and 3 bases at J, with 14 bases between. CDR3 length: 15 amino acids. Germline V CDR1 and CDR2: SGHRS, YFSETQ. CDR3: CASSFYRTGDTEAFF. DNA for the CDR3: TGCGCCAGCAGCTTTTATCGGACGGGTGACACTGAAGCTTTCTTT.

This clonotype was found a few times. This chain connects TRBV19 to TRBJ2-1, with a weak D call TRBD2 (6 bases). Germline V CDR1 and CDR2: LNHDA, SQIVND (reference sequence). The CDR3 runs 14 residues. Trimming stripped 3 bases from V and 9 bases from J, with 15 bases between. In DNA, the CDR3 is TGTGCCAGTAGTATCTCGGCGGGGCCCTTTGAGCAGTTCTTC. This encodes CASSISAGPFEQFF.